This section outlines one T cell receptor beta chain sequence together with its context. Primers for the PCR totalled 60 Vbeta and 13 Jbeta. The table came from immunoSEQ multiplex PCR; TCRdb's copy has only in-frame clones and leaves some out. The sample records a few hundred thousand clones, 80% to 95% being singletons. The data originate from a study of cytomegalovirus exposure and HLA in healthy donors. Germline CDR1 WNHNN, CDR2 SYGVQD (reference sequence). This CDR3 spans 14 amino acids. V lost 1 base and J lost 8, with 12 bases in between. Input material: PBMCs. The genes are TRBV10-1 and TRBJ2-1; D gene unclear. The TCR originated in a girl between 2 and 10 years old in good health and CMV-seronegative. Written as DNA, the CDR3 is TGCGCCAGCAGTGAGTTAGAACCTACAGATGAGCAGTTCTTC. This sequence encodes CASSELEPTDEQFF.